This TCR beta chain came from a study of cytomegalovirus exposure and HLA in healthy donors. The PCR ran on 60 Vbeta and 13 Jbeta primers. The table came from immunoSEQ multiplex PCR; TCRdb's copy has only in-frame clones and leaves some out. This sample has 150,000 to 200,000 clones, with around 78% found just once. General observations from the study: Cytomegalovirus-associated status was assigned to fewer than 200 TCR beta chains. Reports indicated that the classifier achieved high specificity and sensitivity in diagnosing cytomegalovirus status. Productive rates of about 87% or about 30% were seen for most TCR beta V segments in an earlier analysis. Analysis performed later showed TCR beta chains linked to HLA being more clonally expanded than equally common others.

Trimming stripped 8 bases from V and 2 bases from J, with 12 bases between. Germline V gene lookup returns CDR1 PRHDT and CDR2 FYEKMQ (reference sequence). The CDR3 spans 14 residues. Concerning this clone: Its antigen is not known.

The chain is built from TRBV13 and TRBJ1-4; D is unclear. This receptor was obtained from a woman aged 45 to 65 in good health and CMV-seropositive. The sequenced sample consisted of PBMCs. DNA for the CDR3: TGTGCCAGCGAGAGGGCGGGCACTAATGAAAAACTGTTTTTT. It encodes CASERAGTNEKLFF.